Detailed here is one TCR beta chain. This sample is drawn from a study of monozygotic twins with inflammatory bowel disease. Total RNA amounting to about 3,700 ng went into each TCR library. TCRdb processed the 5' RACE reads again and assigns one entry to each CDR3 protein, with no DNA. The listing contains 200,000 to 250,000 distinct CDR3 sequences. The receptor comes from a human donor with ulcerative colitis or Crohn's disease, or a healthy co-twin of an affected twin (not recorded which). The sequenced sample was blood.

CDR3 residues: CASSPGQGLTEAFF. This rearrangement joins TRBV18 to TRBJ1-1; lacking DNA, the TRBD1 call made by TCRdb goes unchecked. The CDR3 has 14 residues. Germline V gene sequence: CDR1 KGHSH, CDR2 LQKENI.